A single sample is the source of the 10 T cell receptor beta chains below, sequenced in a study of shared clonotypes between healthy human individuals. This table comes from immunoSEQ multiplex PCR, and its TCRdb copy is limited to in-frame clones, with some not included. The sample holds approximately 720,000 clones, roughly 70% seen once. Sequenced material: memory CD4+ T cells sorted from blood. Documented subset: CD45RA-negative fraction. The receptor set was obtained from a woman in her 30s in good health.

Written as DNA, the CDR3 is TGTGCCAGCAGTTACTCGGAGGTGTCTGAAGCTTTCTTT. As protein: CASSYSEVSEAFF. This chain links TRBV6-5 with TRBJ1-1; D gene unclear. Germline V gene lookup returns CDR1 MNHEY and CDR2 SVGAGI. This CDR3 comprises 13 residues. V lost 0 bases, J lost 6 bases, and 8 bases lay in between.

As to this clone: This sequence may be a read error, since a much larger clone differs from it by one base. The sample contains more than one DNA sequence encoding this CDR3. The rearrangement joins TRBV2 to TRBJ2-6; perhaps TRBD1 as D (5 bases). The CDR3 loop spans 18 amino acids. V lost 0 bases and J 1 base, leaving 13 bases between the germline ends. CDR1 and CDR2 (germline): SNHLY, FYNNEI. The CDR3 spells CASSEAQGVVSGANVLTF. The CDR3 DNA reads TGTGCCAGCAGTGAAGCGCAAGGGGTTGTATCTGGGGCCAACGTCCTGACTTTC.

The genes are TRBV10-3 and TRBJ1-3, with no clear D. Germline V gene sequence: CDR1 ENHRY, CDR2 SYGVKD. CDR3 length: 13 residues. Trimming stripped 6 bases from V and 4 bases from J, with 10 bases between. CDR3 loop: CAIRAESGNTIYF. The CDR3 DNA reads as TGTGCCATCAGGGCGGAGTCCGGAAACACCATATATTTT.

The CDR3 region is CASSGLGDEQFF. The CDR3, as DNA: TGCGCCAGCAGCGGACTAGGCGATGAGCAGTTCTTC. This rearrangement joins TRBV5-1 to TRBJ2-1; 7 bases agree with TRBD2. The V gene end was trimmed by 4 bases and the J gene end by 8 bases; junction bases not matched to a gene: 3. The CDR3 loop spans 12 amino acids. The germline gives CDR1 SGHRS, CDR2 YFSETQ.

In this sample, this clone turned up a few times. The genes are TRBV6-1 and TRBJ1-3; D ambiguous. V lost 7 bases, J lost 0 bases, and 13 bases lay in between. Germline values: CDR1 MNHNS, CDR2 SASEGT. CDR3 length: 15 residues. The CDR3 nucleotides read TGTGCCAGCATTTCCCTTAGAAGCTCTGGAAACACCATATATTTT. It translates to CASISLRSSGNTIYF.

The CDR3 reads CATSRLSNTEAFF. CDR3 nucleotide sequence: TGTGCCACCAGCCGACTGAGTAACACTGAAGCTTTCTTT. The chain links TRBV15 to TRBJ1-1; D not certain. V dropped 5 bases and J dropped 2 bases, with 9 bases sitting between them. CDR3 length: 13 residues. Germline V CDR1 and CDR2: LNHNV, YYDKDF (reference sequence).

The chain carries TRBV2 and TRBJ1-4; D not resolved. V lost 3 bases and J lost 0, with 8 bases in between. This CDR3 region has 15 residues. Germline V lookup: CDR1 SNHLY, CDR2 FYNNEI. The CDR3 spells CASSDVGTTNEKLFF. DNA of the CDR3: TGTGCCAGCAGTGATGTGGGAACAACTAATGAAAAACTGTTTTTT.

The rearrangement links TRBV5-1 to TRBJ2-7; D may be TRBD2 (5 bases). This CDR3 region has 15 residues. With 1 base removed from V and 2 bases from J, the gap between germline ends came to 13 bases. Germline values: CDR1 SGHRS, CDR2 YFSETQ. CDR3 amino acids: CASSLTGTSPYEQYF. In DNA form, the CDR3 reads TGCGCCAGCAGCTTGACGGGAACGAGCCCCTACGAGCAGTACTTC.

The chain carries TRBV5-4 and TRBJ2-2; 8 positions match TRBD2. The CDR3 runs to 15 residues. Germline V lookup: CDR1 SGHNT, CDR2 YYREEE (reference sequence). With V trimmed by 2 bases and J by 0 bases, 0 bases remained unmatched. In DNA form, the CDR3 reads TGTGCCAGCAGCTTTAGCGGGACGAACACCGGGGAGCTGTTTTTT. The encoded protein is CASSFSGTNTGELFF.

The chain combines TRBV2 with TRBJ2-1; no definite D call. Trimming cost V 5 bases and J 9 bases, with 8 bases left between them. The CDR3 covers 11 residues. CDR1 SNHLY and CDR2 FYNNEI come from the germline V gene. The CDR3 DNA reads TGTGCCAGCAGTCTTTGGGGTGAGCAGTTCTTC. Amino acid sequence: CASSLWGEQFF.